This TCR beta chain was observed in a study of T cell changes during pregnancy in multiple sclerosis. Profiled with immunoSEQ multiplex PCR; TCRdb holds only in-frame clones, not every one. The sample holds roughly 45,000 clones, 95% seen once. This CDR3 has 15 amino acids. Germline V lookup: CDR1 MNHEY, CDR2 SMNVEV (reference sequence). V shed 6 bases, J shed 4 bases, and the junction held 6 bases outside the gene matches. The sequence was obtained from a female donor with multiple sclerosis, enrolled in a pregnancy study. The chain links TRBV27 to TRBJ2-2; 9 bases map to TRBD1. Sequenced here: CD8+ T cells from peripheral blood mononuclear cells, sampled in the first trimester of pregnancy. DNA for the CDR3: TGTGCCAGCAGAGTGGGGACAGGGCCCACCGGGGAGCTGTTTTTT. Its translation: CASRVGTGPTGELFF.